A selection of T cell receptor beta chains follows, all from one sample in a study of T cell responses to AZD1222 COVID-19 vaccine. The method was immunoSEQ multiplex PCR; TCRdb's version includes in-frame clones alone and lacks a portion of them. The sample comprises some 140,000 clones, 80% to 95% of which are singletons, and around 7.1% rests with the top ten. The material sequenced was peripheral blood, taken 28 days after the second AZD1222 dose. These receptors were collected from an adult who received the AZD1222 COVID-19 vaccine. CDR3s include the opening cysteine and the closing phenylalanine or tryptophan. D genes are given only for firm matches. Clone size appears in some rows only: once, few, many, or a class for an expanded clone.

j_gene	abundance	d_gene	v_gene	len	CDR3aa	CDR3nt
TRBJ1-6	few	TRBD1	TRBV28	14	CASREDRGHSPLHF	TGTGCCAGCAGGGAGGACAGGGGTCACTCACCCCTCCACTTT
TRBJ1-5	NA	NA	TRBV7-8	15	CASSSPSGARQPQHF	TGTGCCAGCAGCTCCCCGTCGGGGGCGCGTCAGCCCCAGCATTTT
TRBJ1-2	NA	TRBD1	TRBV27	17	CASSLTDRAGLNYGYTF	TGTGCCAGCAGTTTAACGGACAGGGCGGGTTTGAACTATGGCTACACCTTC
TRBJ1-4	NA	NA	TRBV3-1/TRBV3-2	14	CASSRSDWNEKLFF	TGTGCCAGCAGCCGGAGCGACTGGAATGAAAAACTGTTTTTT
TRBJ1-5	NA	NA	TRBV19	12	CASSHSNQPQHF	TGTGCCAGTAGTCATAGCAATCAGCCCCAGCATTTT
TRBJ1-5	NA	TRBD1	TRBV6-5	15	CASSYNGQGNQPQHF	TGTGCCAGCAGTTACAACGGACAGGGAAATCAGCCCCAGCATTTT
TRBJ2-7	few	NA	TRBV4-1	15	CASSQEVGLTYEQYF	TGCGCCAGCAGCCAAGAGGTAGGGCTTACTTACGAGCAGTACTTC
TRBJ2-2	NA	NA	TRBV5-4	15	CASSLRLGDTGELFF	TGTGCCAGCAGCTTGAGGCTGGGGGACACCGGGGAGCTGTTTTTT
TRBJ1-2	NA	TRBD1	TRBV15	15	CATSRGETGGKGYTF	TGTGCCACCAGCAGGGGTGAGACAGGGGGCAAAGGCTACACCTTC
TRBJ2-7	NA	NA	TRBV19	13	CASSIVGAYEQYF	TGTGCCAGTAGTATAGTCGGAGCCTACGAGCAGTACTTC
TRBJ1-6	NA	NA	TRBV7-9	14	CASSLGAYNSPLHF	TGTGCCAGCAGCTTAGGAGCGTATAATTCACCCCTCCACTTT
TRBJ1-1	NA	NA	TRBV7-9	14	CASSLVAGNTEAFF	TGTGCCAGCAGCTTAGTTGCGGGGAACACTGAAGCTTTCTTT
TRBJ1-1	NA	NA	TRBV12-3/TRBV12-4	13	CASSPGFYTEAFF	TGTGCCAGCAGCCCAGGGTTTTACACTGAAGCTTTCTTT
TRBJ1-6	NA	NA	TRBV25-1	15	CASSEPGSHQESLHF	TGTGCCAGCAGTGAACCGGGCTCGCACCAAGAGTCCCTCCACTTT
TRBJ1-1	NA	NA	TRBV6-6	13	CASSYFEGTEAFF	TGTGCCAGCAGTTACTTTGAGGGGACTGAAGCTTTCTTT
TRBJ1-1	NA	TRBD1	TRBV5-4	15	CASTIQGAGGAEAFF	TGTGCCAGCACCATACAGGGGGCGGGGGGCGCTGAAGCTTTCTTT
TRBJ1-6	NA	NA	TRBV5-1	13	CASSLVGHSPLHF	TGCGCCAGCAGCCTAGTTGGCCATTCACCCCTCCACTTT
TRBJ2-7	NA	NA	TRBV5-1	14	CASSHDPDNYEQYF	TGCGCCAGCAGCCACGATCCGGACAACTACGAGCAGTACTTC
TRBJ2-3	NA	TRBD1	TRBV11-1	16	CASSRAGTGGGDTQYF	TGTGCCAGCAGTCGCGCCGGGACAGGGGGTGGAGATACGCAGTATTTT
TRBJ2-1	NA	NA	TRBV2	16	CASSGGSGSSYNEQFF	TGTGCCAGCAGTGGTGGTAGCGGTAGCTCCTACAATGAGCAGTTCTTC
TRBJ1-2	NA	NA	TRBV28	12	CASSLANYGYTF	TGTGCCAGCAGTCTCGCTAACTATGGCTACACCTTC
TRBJ1-5	NA	NA	TRBV10-3	12	CAISTMNQPQHF	TGTGCCATCAGTACGATGAATCAGCCCCAGCATTTT
TRBJ2-7	NA	NA	TRBV14	14	CASSQEQVYYEQYF	TGTGCCAGCAGCCAAGAACAGGTCTACTACGAGCAGTACTTC
TRBJ1-1	NA	NA	TRBV5-1	13	CASSSGIDIEAFF	TGCGCCAGCAGCTCAGGTATAGATATTGAAGCTTTCTTT
TRBJ1-3	once	NA	TRBV5-6	11	CASSLQNTIYF	TGTGCCAGCAGCTTGCAGAACACCATATATTTT
TRBJ1-1	NA	NA	TRBV6-5	11	CASSTGPKAFF	TGTGCCAGCAGTACCGGACCCAAAGCTTTCTTT
TRBJ2-3	once	TRBD2	TRBV20-1	15	CSASRLAGGTDTQYF	TGCAGTGCTAGTCGACTAGCGGGGGGCACAGATACGCAGTATTTT
TRBJ2-3	NA	NA	TRBV5-4	15	CASSTSRQTTDTQYF	TGTGCCAGCAGCACCTCACGACAGACCACAGATACGCAGTATTTT
TRBJ2-2	NA	TRBD2	TRBV5-4	16	CASSLPSGGAAGELFF	TGTGCCAGCAGCTTGCCTAGCGGGGGGGCGGCCGGGGAGCTGTTTTTT
TRBJ2-1	NA	NA	TRBV3-1/TRBV3-2	16	CASSREGWLTYNEQFF	TGTGCCAGCAGCCGAGAGGGGTGGCTAACCTACAATGAGCAGTTCTTC
TRBJ1-6	NA	NA	TRBV21-1	17	CASSNRGGFSYNSPLHF	TGTGCCAGCAGCAACCGAGGGGGCTTTTCCTATAATTCACCCCTCCACTTT
TRBJ1-5	NA	TRBD1	TRBV2	17	CASSEGRGRVDNQPQHF	TGTGCCAGCAGTGAGGGCAGGGGGCGCGTGGACAATCAGCCCCAGCATTTT
TRBJ1-2	NA	TRBD1	TRBV7-2	15	CASSPGTGTHYGYTF	TGTGCCAGCAGCCCTGGGACAGGGACGCACTATGGCTACACCTTC
TRBJ2-1	NA	NA	TRBV19	16	CASSKGSLVTYNEQFF	TGTGCCAGTAGTAAGGGCAGTCTAGTTACCTACAATGAGCAGTTCTTC
TRBJ1-2	NA	NA	TRBV6-5	16	CASSYSTVLAGTGYTF	TGTGCCAGCAGTTACTCGACGGTTTTGGCAGGGACTGGCTACACCTTC
TRBJ1-2	NA	NA	TRBV28	16	CASSLWSPRAVRGYTF	TGTGCCAGCAGTTTATGGTCTCCCAGGGCCGTCCGTGGCTACACCTTC
TRBJ1-1	once	TRBD1	TRBV11-2	18	CASSRPSGTGQGVAEAFF	TGTGCCAGCAGTCGACCCTCCGGGACAGGGCAAGGTGTGGCTGAAGCTTTCTTT
TRBJ1-1	NA	NA	TRBV6-6	14	CASRIREMNTEAFF	TGTGCCAGCAGAATCCGGGAGATGAACACTGAAGCTTTCTTT
TRBJ1-5	NA	NA	TRBV6-5	14	CASSYRAHAGPQHF	TGTGCCAGCAGTTACAGGGCTCACGCGGGGCCCCAGCATTTT
TRBJ1-5	NA	TRBD1	TRBV2	14	CASRGQVGNQPQHF	TGTGCCTCGAGGGGGCAGGTCGGCAATCAGCCCCAGCATTTT
TRBJ2-4	once	NA	TRBV6-5	14	CASSQGGAKNIQYF	TGTGCCAGTTCACAAGGTGGGGCCAAAAACATTCAGTACTTC
TRBJ1-1	NA	TRBD1	TRBV4-1	19	CASSPQRTGTGVANTEAFF	TGCGCCAGCAGCCCCCAAAGAACCGGGACAGGGGTTGCGAACACTGAAGCTTTCTTT
TRBJ1-1	NA	NA	TRBV12-3/TRBV12-4	12	CASSWYLTEAFF	TGTGCCAGCAGTTGGTACCTGACTGAAGCTTTCTTT
TRBJ1-1	NA	NA	TRBV29-1	11	CSSITGPEAFF	TGCAGTTCTATTACCGGGCCTGAAGCTTTCTTT
TRBJ1-2	once	NA	TRBV7-8	13	CASSPGGDYGYTF	TGTGCCAGCAGTCCTGGTGGCGACTATGGCTACACCTTC
TRBJ2-3	NA	NA	TRBV29-1	12	CSVTNWPDTQYF	TGCAGCGTAACAAACTGGCCAGATACGCAGTATTTT
TRBJ2-7	NA	NA	TRBV5-1	15	CASSLADRLIYEQYF	TGCGCCAGCAGCTTGGCAGACAGGCTAATTTACGAGCAGTACTTC
TRBJ1-2	NA	NA	TRBV7-9	14	CASTSSTGIYGYTF	TGTGCCAGCACCTCCTCAACAGGGATCTATGGCTACACCTTC
TRBJ2-1	NA	NA	TRBV4-3	15	CASSHLASSYNEQFF	TGCGCCAGCAGCCATCTTGCTTCGTCCTACAATGAGCAGTTCTTC
TRBJ1-6	few	TRBD1	TRBV9	15	CASSPGQGKNSPLHF	TGTGCCAGCAGCCCAGGACAGGGAAAAAATTCACCCCTCCACTTT
TRBJ2-3	NA	NA	TRBV11-1	16	CASSLWLGGKTDTQYF	TGTGCCAGCAGCTTATGGCTCGGAGGGAAGACAGATACGCAGTATTTT
TRBJ1-1	NA	TRBD1	TRBV18	16	CASSPELKQGANEAFF	TGTGCCAGCTCACCGGAGCTTAAGCAGGGGGCTAATGAAGCTTTCTTT
TRBJ2-1	NA	NA	TRBV20-1	11	CSARFWGEQFF	TGCAGTGCTAGGTTTTGGGGTGAGCAGTTCTTC
TRBJ1-5	NA	TRBD1	TRBV23-1	15	CASSQSTGRGQPQHF	TGCGCCAGCAGTCAATCGACAGGGAGAGGGCAGCCCCAGCATTTT
TRBJ2-1	NA	TRBD1	TRBV3-1/TRBV3-2	19	CASSQGLLGTGTAYNEQFF	TGTGCCAGCAGCCAAGGTCTTCTGGGGACAGGGACTGCTTACAATGAGCAGTTCTTC